These 12 T cell receptor beta chains were all obtained from the same sample, sequenced in a study of OX40 agonist ivuxolimab in advanced cancers. Generated by immunoSEQ multiplex PCR, the TCRdb table keeps only in-frame clones and is missing some. There are tens of thousands of clones in the sample; around 87% occur only once, and about 4% lies in the top ten. The sequences come from CD4+ or CD8+ T cells sorted from blood, collected in a trial of the OX40 agonist ivuxolimab. All receptors derive from an adult with an advanced solid tumor such as melanoma, head and neck, liver or kidney cancer.

This clone was counted only a few times. The chain joins TRBV29-1 to TRBJ1-1; 9 bases map to TRBD1. V lost 5 bases to trimming and J lost 5 bases; unmatched junction nucleotides: 6. The CDR3 spans 13 residues. Germline V gene sequence: CDR1 SQVTM, CDR2 ANQGSEA. CDR3 nucleotide sequence: TGCAGCGTTCAACCGGGACAGGGTACTGAAGCTTTCTTT. Translated, it gives CSVQPGQGTEAFF.

The rearrangement links TRBV7-2 to TRBJ2-2; 7 nucleotides agree with TRBD1. The V and J ends lost 1 base and 3 bases, in that order; junction bases with no gene match: 5. This CDR3 region has 16 residues. Germline V CDR1 and CDR2: SGHTA, FQGNSA. CDR3 region: CASSLGQGRYTGELFF. The CDR3 DNA reads as TGTGCCAGCAGCTTAGGACAGGGAAGGTACACCGGGGAGCTGTTTTTT.

The CDR3 DNA reads as TGCGCCAGCAGCTTGATGCAGGGCCAGGGATCAGAAGCTTTCTTT. Residues: CASSLMQGQGSEAFF. The gene calls are TRBV5-1 and TRBJ1-1; weak D call: TRBD1 (5 bases). The ends were cut back, 1 base at V and 8 bases at J, with 18 bases in the middle. The germline CDR1 and CDR2 sequences are SGHRS and YFSETQ. The CDR3 sequence is 15 residues long.

This rearrangement joins TRBV28 to TRBJ2-7; D ambiguous. V lost 5 bases and J 3 bases, leaving 17 bases between the germline ends. Looked up from germline, CDR1 is MDHEN and CDR2 is SYDVKM. The CDR3 sequence is 15 residues long. CDR3 nucleotide sequence: TGTGCCAGCAGTCCGAGTTGGCAGCGTGGCTACGAGCAGTACTTC. Its translation: CASSPSWQRGYEQYF.

J is TRBJ2-2 and V is TRBV11-2, with D possibly matching TRBD2 (6 bases). Germline CDR1 and CDR2: SGHAT and FQNNGV. The CDR3 covers 15 residues. V lost 4 bases and J 6 bases, leaving 15 bases between the germline ends. CDR3: CASSSRLVGAGELFF. The CDR3 coding sequence is TGTGCCAGCAGCTCAAGACTAGTAGGTGCCGGGGAGCTGTTTTTT.

The V call is TRBV28, the J call TRBJ1-1, with 7 bases aligning to TRBD1. With 3 bases clipped from V and 5 bases from J, the junction kept 6 bases outside the gene matches. The V gene's germline CDR1 is MDHEN and CDR2 SYDVKM. The CDR3 runs to 14 residues. The CDR3 nucleotides are TGTGCCAGCAGTTTCCGGACAGGTCGAACTGAAGCTTTCTTT. Encoded protein: CASSFRTGRTEAFF. The whole variable domain, filled in from reference TRBV28 and TRBJ1-1, reads DVKVTQSSRYLVKRTGEKVFLECVQDMDHENMFWYRQDPGLGLRLIYFSYDVKMKEKGDIPEGYSVSREKKERFSLILESASTNQTSMYLCASSFRTGRTEAFFGQGTRLTVV.

This chain uses TRBV19 with TRBJ2-6; no firm D call. Germline-derived CDR1 and CDR2 are LNHDA and SQIVND (reference sequence). V was cut by 5 bases and J by 1 base, with 6 bases left in between. The CDR3 is 14 residues long. This CDR3 reads CASSLPSGANVLTF. The CDR3 DNA sequence: TGTGCCAGTAGTTTGCCGTCTGGGGCCAACGTCCTGACTTTC.

This chain joins TRBV25-1 and TRBJ1-2; 9 nucleotides line up with TRBD1. The CDR3 spans 13 residues. V lost 7 bases, J lost 6 bases, and 6 bases stayed unmatched. Germline V gene sequence: CDR1 MGHDK, CDR2 SYGVNS. In nucleotides, the CDR3 is TGTGCCAGCATGGGGACAGGGTGGGATGGCTACACCTTC. Translated: CASMGTGWDGYTF.

J is TRBJ2-7 and V is TRBV2, with D possibly being TRBD2 (5 bases). Trimming pared 3 bases from V and 1 base from J, leaving 13 bases between. The CDR3 is 15 amino acids. Per the germline V gene, CDR1 is SNHLY and CDR2 is FYNNEI. CDR3 nucleotides: TGTGCCAGCAGTGATCCCGGGAAACAATCCTACGAGCAGTACTTC. The encoded protein is CASSDPGKQSYEQYF.

This chain links TRBV28 with TRBJ2-1; 8 bases are shared with TRBD1. The CDR3 extends over 16 amino acids. From germline, CDR1 is MDHEN and CDR2 SYDVKM. The V gene end was trimmed by 5 bases and the J gene end by 5 bases; junction bases not matched to a gene: 11. The chain's CDR3 is CASSKQGVGGNNEQFF. CDR3 in DNA: TGTGCCAGCAGTAAACAGGGGGTCGGTGGGAACAATGAGCAGTTCTTC.

This rearrangement joins TRBV10-2 to TRBJ1-1; D is perhaps TRBD1 (6 bases). The CDR3 consists of 15 residues. V lost 3 bases and J 0 bases, leaving 11 bases between the germline ends. Germline assignment: CDR1 WSHSY and CDR2 SAAADI. The DNA of the CDR3 is TGCGCCAGCAGTGATCAGGGGCCTATGAACACTGAAGCTTTCTTT. This sequence encodes CASSDQGPMNTEAFF.

V is TRBV5-1 and J is TRBJ2-2, with 10 bases fitting TRBD1. J gave up 2 bases and V 4 bases, and 8 bases lay outside the gene matches. The CDR3 totals 17 residues. The germline CDR1 and CDR2 sequences are SGHRS and YFSETQ. The CDR3 nucleotides are TGCGCCAGCAGCAGCGGACGGGACAGGGGAAACACCGGGGAGCTGTTTTTT. Its translation: CASSSGRDRGNTGELFF.